A single sample gave rise to the 27 T cell receptor beta chains below, sequenced in a study of cytomegalovirus exposure and HLA in healthy donors. In the PCR, 60 Vbeta and 13 Jbeta primers were used. Data came from immunoSEQ multiplex PCR; TCRdb stores just in-frame clones and leaves some out. The sample has around 88,000 clones, about three quarters seen once. The sequenced sample was PBMCs. The receptors were gathered from a man aged 50-60 years in good health and CMV-seropositive.

The chain links TRBV12-5 to TRBJ2-2, with TRBD1 matching 7 bases. Germline V gene data show CDR1 as LGHNT and CDR2 as FRNRAP. The V and J ends lost 3 bases and 5 bases, in that order; junction bases with no gene match: 6. The CDR3 loop spans 15 amino acids. The CDR3 spells CASGFTGDLTGELFF. In nucleotides, the CDR3 is TGTGCTAGTGGTTTTACAGGGGATTTGACCGGGGAGCTGTTTTTT.

This chain uses TRBV29-1 with TRBJ2-5; weak D call: TRBD1 (6 bases). The J call may be incorrect, as the DNA end agrees better with TRBJ2-7. This CDR3 is built from 12 residues. Per germline, CDR1 SQVTM and CDR2 ANQGSEA. Here the CDR3 DNA reads TGCAGCGTTGAGGGCAGGGGTCACGAGCAGTACTTC. Translating it yields CSVEGRGHEQYF.

In its sample, this clone was seen a few times. The genes are TRBV10-3 and TRBJ1-5, with D uncertain. The ends were cut back, 0 bases at V and 4 bases at J, with 7 bases in the middle. The CDR3 is 14 amino acids. Germline values: CDR1 ENHRY, CDR2 SYGVKD. CDR3 protein: CAISESRANQPQHF. In DNA form, the CDR3 reads TGTGCCATCAGTGAGTCGCGGGCGAATCAGCCCCAGCATTTT.

A few counts support this clone. The chain recombines TRBV10-3 with TRBJ1-2; a weak D match, TRBD1 (5 bases). From germline, CDR1 is ENHRY and CDR2 SYGVKD. The V end was cut by 0 bases, the J end by 0 bases, with 5 bases between. The CDR3 runs 14 residues. In nucleotides, the CDR3 is TGTGCCATCAGTGAGTCGACAGCTAACTATGGCTACACCTTC. Translated, it gives CAISESTANYGYTF.

This chain links TRBV27 with TRBJ2-3, with D uncertain. CDR3 length equals 13 residues. From germline, CDR1 is MNHEY and CDR2 SMNVEV (reference sequence). The germline V and J ends were trimmed by 5 bases and 2 bases, with 8 bases remaining between them. The CDR3 DNA reads as TGTGCCAGCAGTCGACTTAACACAGATACGCAGTATTTT. It translates to CASSRLNTDTQYF.

V and J are TRBV2 and TRBJ1-1, with TRBD1 matching 7 bases. Trimming removed 5 bases from V and 0 bases from J; junction bases left unmatched: 9. This CDR3 is 16 amino acids long. Germline CDR1 reads SNHLY; CDR2 reads FYNNEI. The DNA of the CDR3 is TGTGCCAGCAGTCTACGAGGGACAGTGATGAACACTGAAGCTTTCTTT. Its translation is CASSLRGTVMNTEAFF. The full variable domain, with the rest looked up from reference TRBV2 and TRBJ1-1, is EPEVTQTPSHQVTQMGQEVILRCVPISNHLYFYWYRQILGQKVEFLVSFYNNEISEKSEIFDDQFSVERPDGSNFTLKIRSTKLEDSAMYFCASSLRGTVMNTEAFFGQGTRLTVV.

The chain uses TRBV6-4 and TRBJ2-1; 7 bases agree with TRBD2. V lost 0 bases, J lost 10 bases, and 6 bases stayed unmatched. CDR1 and CDR2 from the germline V gene are MRHNA and SNTAGT. The CDR3 is made up of 14 amino acids. CDR3 in amino acids: CASSDSGGVEEQFF. CDR3 coding DNA: TGTGCCAGCAGTGACTCGGGGGGGGTAGAAGAGCAGTTCTTC.

The sample holds a few counts of this clone. The CDR3 DNA is TGTGCCAGTTCACCGAACGACTACTCTGGAAACACCATATATTTT. Translation: CASSPNDYSGNTIYF. This chain connects TRBV19 to TRBJ1-3, with D unclear. The CDR3 sequence is 15 residues long. The V and J ends lost 8 bases and 0 bases respectively, with 14 bases between them. The V gene's germline CDR1 is LNHDA and CDR2 SQIVND (reference sequence).

A single count supports this clone. This rearrangement joins TRBV19 to TRBJ2-5; 8 bases map to TRBD1. This CDR3 comprises 14 residues. Germline-derived CDR1 and CDR2 are LNHDA and SQIVND (reference sequence). The J segment lost 7 bases and the V segment lost 1 base, leaving 5 bases of the junction unmatched. The CDR3 nucleotides read TGTGCCAGTAGTATAGCGGACAGGGTAGGGACCCAGTACTTC. Protein product: CASSIADRVGTQYF.

The chain employs TRBV5-5 and TRBJ1-4, with 7 nucleotides matching TRBD1. Per germline, CDR1 SGHKS and CDR2 YYEKEE (reference sequence). J gave up 8 bases and V 1 base, and 5 bases lay outside the gene matches. The CDR3 is 14 residues long. The CDR3 loop is CASSLTGVEEKLFF. The CDR3 region has the DNA TGTGCCAGCAGCTTGACAGGGGTAGAGGAAAAACTGTTTTTT.

The rearrangement joins TRBV28 to TRBJ2-3; 9 nucleotides agree with TRBD1. CDR3 length: 13 amino acids. Looked up from germline, CDR1 is MDHEN and CDR2 is SYDVKM. Trimming at V came to 5 bases and at J to 6 bases, leaving 3 bases not matched to a gene. The DNA for the CDR3 is TGTGCCAGCAGTCTACAGGGGGCTGATACGCAGTATTTT. Its protein product is CASSLQGADTQYF.

The chain has TRBV6-1 and TRBJ2-2, with D possibly matching TRBD2 (5 bases). The V gene lost 7 bases and the J gene lost 7 bases, with 10 bases spanning the gap. The CDR3 has 12 residues. The germline V gene has CDR1 MNHNS and CDR2 SASEGT. The CDR3 region is CASTGISGELFF. Written as DNA, the CDR3 is TGTGCCAGCACGGGGATAAGCGGGGAGCTGTTTTTT.

The chain couples TRBV11-2 to TRBJ2-5, with 10 bases aligning to TRBD2. The CDR3 has 16 amino acids. J gave up 4 bases and V 5 bases, and 10 bases lay outside the gene matches. Germline CDR1 and CDR2: SGHAT and FQNNGV. In nucleotides, the CDR3 is TGTGCCAGCAGCAACTTAGCGGGGGGCGACCGAGAGACCCAGTACTTC. Its translation: CASSNLAGGDRETQYF.

This clone came up once. The V call is TRBV19, the J call TRBJ1-5; maybe TRBD1 (5 bases). The CDR3 covers 13 residues. V shed 3 bases and J shed 5 bases, with 8 bases lying between them. Germline V lookup: CDR1 LNHDA, CDR2 SQIVND (reference sequence). The CDR3 is CASSMGPDQPQHF. CDR3 bases: TGTGCCAGTAGTATGGGGCCAGATCAGCCCCAGCATTTT.

V gene TRBV7-9 combines with J gene TRBJ2-2; TRBD2 matches 7 bases. Germline CDR1 SEHNR, CDR2 FQNEAQ (reference sequence). CDR3 length equals 16 residues. With 3 bases clipped from V and 1 base from J, the junction kept 5 bases outside the gene matches. CDR3 DNA sequence: TGTGCCAGCAGCTTCGGTACGGGGGGGAACACCGGGGAGCTGTTTTTT. This codes for CASSFGTGGNTGELFF. The full variable domain, completed using reference TRBV7-9 and TRBJ2-2, is DTGVSQNPRHKITKRGQNVTFRCDPISEHNRLYWYRQTLGQGPEFLTYFQNEAQLEKSRLLSDRFSAERPKGSFSTLEIQRTEQGDSAMYLCASSFGTGGNTGELFFGEGSRLTVL.

This clone was observed a handful of times. The gene calls are TRBV28 and TRBJ1-6; the match to TRBD1 covers 9 bases. This CDR3 region has 14 residues. Per germline, CDR1 MDHEN and CDR2 SYDVKM. V was pared by 7 bases and J by 7 bases, with 5 bases of the junction left unmatched. The chain's CDR3 is CASTRQGENSPLHF. In DNA form, the CDR3 reads TGTGCCAGCACCCGACAGGGGGAGAATTCACCCCTCCACTTT.

The chain carries TRBV9 and TRBJ2-7, with 10 bases that match TRBD1. Germline CDR1 is SGDLS and CDR2 is YYNGEE. V lost 0 bases to trimming and J lost 5 bases; unmatched junction nucleotides: 5. The CDR3 extends over 15 amino acids. DNA of the CDR3: TGTGCCAGCAGCGTAGAGGGACAGGGGCCCCACGAGCAGTACTTC. It codes for CASSVEGQGPHEQYF.

This chain joins TRBV30 and TRBJ2-7; tentative D call: TRBD2 (6 bases). The CDR3 runs 14 residues. V was pared by 4 bases and J by 1 base, with 14 bases between. CDR1 GTSNPN and CDR2 SVGIG come from the germline V gene (reference sequence). The CDR3 loop is CAWTGGVPSYEQYF. Here the CDR3 DNA reads TGTGCCTGGACCGGCGGGGTCCCTTCCTACGAGCAGTACTTC.

The rearrangement links TRBV18 to TRBJ1-2; 7 bases agree with TRBD1. Germline V lookup: CDR1 KGHSH, CDR2 LQKENI. This CDR3 has 13 amino acids. Losses at the gene ends were 1 base for V and 6 bases for J; bases not matched to a gene: 2. CDR3 region: CASSPLGQDGYTF. CDR3 nucleotide sequence: TGTGCCAGCTCACCACTAGGACAGGATGGCTACACCTTC.

The V and J genes are TRBV5-4 and TRBJ2-5, with D unclear. Germline loops: CDR1 SGHNT, CDR2 YYREEE (reference sequence). V was clipped by 8 bases and J by 5 bases, with 19 bases between them. This CDR3 contains 14 residues. The CDR3 bases are TGTGCCAGTTCCGAGAGTTGGTCGGGTGAGACCCAGTACTTC. Translating gives CASSESWSGETQYF. Combining the CDR3 with reference TRBV5-4 and TRBJ2-5 gives the whole variable domain ETGVTQSPTHLIKTRGQQVTLRCSSQSGHNTVSWYQQALGQGPQFIFQYYREEENGRGNFPPRFSGLQFPNYSSELNVNALELDDSALYLCASSESWSGETQYFGPGTRLLVL.

V and J are TRBV4-3 and TRBJ1-6; the match to TRBD1 covers 8 bases. The CDR3 runs to 15 residues. The germline CDR1 and CDR2 sequences are LGHNA and YSLEER. Trimming removed 4 bases from V and 9 bases from J; junction bases left unmatched: 8. The CDR3: CASSPRQGAGSPLHF. CDR3 nucleotide sequence: TGCGCCAGCAGCCCCCGGCAGGGGGCTGGTTCACCCCTCCACTTT.

The chain links TRBV29-1 to TRBJ2-1; D is ambiguous. This CDR3 contains 14 residues. V was pared by 6 bases and J by 1 base, with 13 bases between. The V gene's germline CDR1 is SQVTM and CDR2 ANQGSEA. CDR3 in DNA: TGCAGCGTATCCATCCACCGGTCCTACAATGAGCAGTTCTTC. This translates into CSVSIHRSYNEQFF.

This rearrangement joins TRBV27 to TRBJ2-7; no clear D. CDR1 and CDR2 (germline): MNHEY, SMNVEV (reference sequence). The CDR3 runs to 12 residues. The V gene lost 4 bases and the J gene lost 2 bases, with 6 bases spanning the gap. The CDR3 sequence is CASSSRAYEQYF. CDR3 sequence (DNA): TGTGCCAGCAGTTCCCGGGCCTACGAGCAGTACTTC.

As to this clone: A junction end diverges from the germline sequence, so it may reflect a read error. V is TRBV9 and J is TRBJ1-5, with D possibly being TRBD1 (5 bases). Per the germline V gene, CDR1 is SGDLS and CDR2 is YYNGEE. CDR3 size: 15 residues. CDR3 protein: CASSPHGGEIQPQNF. CDR3 nucleotide sequence: TGTGCCAGCAGCCCTCACGGGGGGGAGATTCAGCCCCAGAATTTT.

The table lists this clone with a count of one. The chain carries TRBV7-3 and TRBJ2-3, with D perhaps matching TRBD2 (6 bases). V was trimmed by 5 bases and J by 5 bases, leaving 8 bases between them. The CDR3 sequence is 12 residues long. Germline V gene sequence: CDR1 SGHTA, CDR2 FQGTGA. CDR3 in DNA: TGTGCCAGCAGCCGGGGGAAAGATACGCAGTATTTT. This sequence encodes CASSRGKDTQYF. Full variable domain (outside the CDR3, taken from reference TRBV7-3 and TRBJ2-3): GAGVSQTPSNKVTEKGKYVELRCDPISGHTALYWYRQSLGQGPEFLIYFQGTGAADDSGLPNDRFFAVRPEGSVSTLKIQRTERGDSAVYLCASSRGKDTQYFGPGTRLTVL.

This clone was recorded once. The rearrangement joins TRBV4-3 to TRBJ2-5; 8 bases match TRBD1. The J call could be wrong; TRBJ2-7 is a better fit for the DNA end. The CDR3 contains 15 residues. Germline loops: CDR1 LGHNA, CDR2 YSLEER. CDR3 bases: TGCGCCAGCAGCCAAGCGACAGGGGAGGCCTACGAGCAGTACTTC. It translates to CASSQATGEAYEQYF.

The rearrangement links TRBV4-1 to TRBJ2-2, with 7 bases fitting TRBD2. The length of the CDR3 is 15 residues. J lost 3 bases, V lost 1 base, and 2 bases had no gene match. Germline V CDR1 and CDR2: MGHRA, YSYEKL. The CDR3 protein is CASSQASGDTGELFF. CDR3 sequence (DNA): TGCGCCAGCAGCCAAGCCAGCGGGGACACCGGGGAGCTGTTTTTT.